Sequencing of this TCR beta chain was carried out in a study of shared clonotypes between healthy human individuals (dated by TCRdb to about 2020). Looking at the study overall: A couple of women and a few men aged 18 to 49 years were included in the cohort. For each donor, CD4 naive and CD4 memory were each given three plates, CD8 naive was given two plates, and CD8 memory was given one plate. Libraries were prepared and TCR repertoires were sequenced by different laboratories using diverse techniques, in order to increase sequencing depth and limit assay-specific biases. The study deeply sequenced blood TCR repertoires of about 5 healthy adults to estimate repertoire size and the extent of clonotype sharing between individuals. Each donor's leukapheresis produced roughly between roughly 0.85 and 10 billion PBMCs.

The full study reports these points: Naive subsets generally had larger estimated clonotype richness than memory subsets. Only blood was sampled, and tissue TCR repertoires likely differ from those in blood. Pairwise subsampling indicated that sequencing depth was expected to affect the degree of clonotype sharing among donors. Compared with non-shared clonotypes, the clonotypes found in all four sorted-subset donors had higher generation probabilities. Even with the large sequencing depth, rarefaction of the sorted-subset datasets indicated that sequencing was incomplete. The small number of donors limited the genetic and exposure-history diversity represented. When several donors were compared, the shared fraction of clonotypes was 5% to 6.5% for naive CD4, 3.5% to 4% for naive CD8, 2.3% for memory CD4, and roughly 0.43% for memory CD8.

For the CD8 naive samples, CD45RO-negative cells were positively selected for CCR7, yielding a CD45RA+CCR7+ population from which TemRA cells were excluded. Donors were healthy HIV-negative adults with no recently reported acute infections or vaccinations. Only Caucasian adults living in Nashville, Tennessee, USA were represented among the donors. Blood was obtained by leukapheresis, after which PBMCs were separated by Ficoll-Histopaque density gradient centrifugation and cryopreserved in liquid nitrogen vapor phase. Analytical flow cytometry was used to check the purity and quantity of every magnetically sorted T cell population. Genomic DNA was isolated from each sorted fraction and quantified by UV absorbance on a Nanodrop 2000c. On this clone: Its antigen target is currently unknown. No clone much larger than this one lies a single base away; base qualities are absent.

Using the deep immunoSEQ assay, TCR CDR3 regions were amplified from genomic DNA by multiplex PCR. Genomic DNA extracted from each cell subset was distributed evenly over all wells of several immunoSEQ 96-well plates, and each plate served as one replicate. Each replicate PCR for sorted subsets received roughly 0.2 ug genomic DNA, equal to tens of thousands of T cell genomes. The purified libraries were quantified using a Qubit 3.0 fluorometer, sized with a Bioanalyzer 2100, and then quantified again using the KAPA Library Quantification kit. Every immunoSEQ 96-well plate was sequenced on a separate single-read 150-cycle Illumina NextSeq 550 flow cell. The authors processed their data as follows. Because the immunoSEQ output held only junctional sequences and lacked quality scores, the filtering could not match the filtering applied to full-length reads. Sequences were annotated with PyIR, a Python wrapper for IgBLAST v1.9, and V/J genes and CDR3 were assigned using IMGT germline references. Reads with weak V/J assignments (E-value above 1e-6), missing CDR3, stop codons, out-of-frame junctions, or ambiguous translated residues were removed. V3J clonotypes were defined as sequences sharing the same inferred V gene, J gene, and CDR3 amino acid sequence. Percentage overlap between repertoires was calculated by dividing the number of shared unique clonotypes by the size of the smaller repertoire. Repertoire richness was assessed with RTK rarefaction, the Chao1 estimator, and Recon v2.1 estimates of unobserved clonotypes. Generation probabilities were computed with OLGA for all TCRbeta clonotypes obtained by the gDNA method from a handful of donors. Entries here come from immuneACCESS through TCRdb and include only in-frame sequences with V and J called. Some clones fail to appear in such tables; in the studies checked, an unresolved V gene covers under half of the shortfall, and the cause of the remainder is unknown. The DNA gave D and trimming, while V, J and clone size come from that table. The sample table records about 700,000 clones; approximately 90% of these occur just once. The ten largest make up about a quarter of the sample.

From its cysteine to its phenylalanine, the CDR3 spans 14 amino acids. Only the CDR3 DNA is retained, 42 bases long and in frame from the first base. CDR1 and CDR2 were assigned from the germline V gene (reference sequence) as SGHNT and YYREEE. V loses 2 bases of germline sequence and J loses 2 bases, and the interval between the two ends is 11 bases. The sequenced material came from naive CD8+ T cells sorted from blood. In light of the paper, this sample's cell subset or site label describes: CD45RA+CCR7+. This clonotype originated in a man aged 30 to 39 in good health. The chain employs TRBV5-4 and TRBJ2-7; TRBD1 is a possible D gene, resting on 5 matching bases. The CDR3 region reads CASSLGDSPYEQYF. The sequenced DNA: TGTGCCAGCAGCTTAGGAGACAGCCCCTACGAGCAGTACTTC. Reference TRBV5-4 and TRBJ2-7 proteins supply the regions before and after the CDR3; the full variable domain is: ETGVTQSPTHLIKTRGQQVTLRCSSQSGHNTVSWYQQALGQGPQFIFQYYREEENGRGNFPPRFSGLQFPNYSSELNVNALELDDSALYLCASSLGDSPYEQYFGPGTRLTVT.